This T cell receptor (beta chain) was recovered during a study of T cell repertoires in cytomegalovirus infection. About the research overall: Researchers turned to recently identified HLA-C-restricted CMV epitopes as well as well-studied HLA-B-restricted ones. Carrying CMV and the relevant HLA type showed in public TCR beta signatures. Study-level points and caveats: Dominant in the ex vivo response were TCR beta clonotypes restricted by HLA-C and specific for CMV.

CDR3 length: 15 residues. With 4 bases removed from V and 1 base from J, the gap between germline ends came to 10 bases. Germline loops: CDR1 SGHTA, CDR2 FQGNSA. TCRdb re-analysed the reads in MiXCR, keeping a single row per CDR3 protein. The table has approximately 110,000 distinct CDR3 sequences, more than 30% seen once. This clonotype was counted only a few times. Its antigen is currently unknown. This TCR came from a human donor in good health (CMV status not recorded). Some clones in this sample may be carry-over from other donors' samples. The specimen comprised CD8+ T cells from cultured PBMCs, sampled from culture after CMV antigen stimulation. The gene calls are TRBV7-2 and TRBJ2-2, with a tentative D call TRBD1 (6 bases). CDR3 nucleotides: TGTGCCAGCAGCTCCTGGACAGTGAACACCGGGGAGCTGTTTTTT. Encoded protein: CASSSWTVNTGELFF.